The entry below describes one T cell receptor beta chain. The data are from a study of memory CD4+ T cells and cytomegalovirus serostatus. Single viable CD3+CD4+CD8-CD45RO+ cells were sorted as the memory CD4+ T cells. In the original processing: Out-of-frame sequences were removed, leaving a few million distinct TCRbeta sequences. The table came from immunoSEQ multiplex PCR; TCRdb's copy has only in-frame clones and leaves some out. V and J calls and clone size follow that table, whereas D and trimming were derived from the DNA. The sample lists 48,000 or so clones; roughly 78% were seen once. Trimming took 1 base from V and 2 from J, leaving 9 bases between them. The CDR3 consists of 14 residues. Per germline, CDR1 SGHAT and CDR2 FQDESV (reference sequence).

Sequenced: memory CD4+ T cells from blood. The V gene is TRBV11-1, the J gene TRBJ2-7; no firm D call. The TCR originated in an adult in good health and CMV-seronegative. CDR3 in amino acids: CASSLGQVPYEQYF. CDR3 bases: TGTGCCAGCAGCTTAGGACAAGTCCCCTACGAGCAGTACTTC.